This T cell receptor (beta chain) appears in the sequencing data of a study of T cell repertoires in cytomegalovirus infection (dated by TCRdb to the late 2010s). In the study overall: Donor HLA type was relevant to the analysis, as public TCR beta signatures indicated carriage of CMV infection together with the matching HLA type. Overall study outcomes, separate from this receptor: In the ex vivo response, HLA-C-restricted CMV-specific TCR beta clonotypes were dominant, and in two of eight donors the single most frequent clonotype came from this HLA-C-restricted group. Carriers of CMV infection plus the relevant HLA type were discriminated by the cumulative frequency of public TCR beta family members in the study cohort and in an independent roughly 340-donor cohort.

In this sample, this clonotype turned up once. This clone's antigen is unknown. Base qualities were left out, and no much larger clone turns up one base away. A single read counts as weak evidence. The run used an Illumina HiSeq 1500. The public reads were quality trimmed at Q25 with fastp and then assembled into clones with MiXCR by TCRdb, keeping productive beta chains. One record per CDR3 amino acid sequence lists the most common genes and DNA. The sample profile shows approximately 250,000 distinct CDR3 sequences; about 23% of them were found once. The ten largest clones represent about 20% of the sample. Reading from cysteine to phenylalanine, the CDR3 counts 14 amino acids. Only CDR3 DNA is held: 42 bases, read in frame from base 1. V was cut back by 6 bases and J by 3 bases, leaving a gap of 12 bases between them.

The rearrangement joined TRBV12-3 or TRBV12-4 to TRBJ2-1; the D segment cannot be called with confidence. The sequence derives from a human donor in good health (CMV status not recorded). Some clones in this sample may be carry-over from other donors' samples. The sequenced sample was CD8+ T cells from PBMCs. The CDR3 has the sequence CASRPQDYYNEQFF. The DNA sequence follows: TGTGCCAGCAGGCCGCAGGATTACTACAATGAGCAGTTCTTC.